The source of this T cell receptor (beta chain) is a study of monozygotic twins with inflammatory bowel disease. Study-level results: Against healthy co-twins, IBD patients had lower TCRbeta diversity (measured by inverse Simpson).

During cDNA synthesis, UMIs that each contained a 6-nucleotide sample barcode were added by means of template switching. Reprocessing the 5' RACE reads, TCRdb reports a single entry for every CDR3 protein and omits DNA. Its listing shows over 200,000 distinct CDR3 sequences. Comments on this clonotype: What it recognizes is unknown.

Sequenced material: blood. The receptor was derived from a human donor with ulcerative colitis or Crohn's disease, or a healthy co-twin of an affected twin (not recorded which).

CDR3 sequence reads: CASSQPGWNTEAFF. The V call is TRBV4-1, the J call TRBJ1-1. CDR3 size: 14 residues. Germline CDR1 is MGHRA and CDR2 is YSYEKL.